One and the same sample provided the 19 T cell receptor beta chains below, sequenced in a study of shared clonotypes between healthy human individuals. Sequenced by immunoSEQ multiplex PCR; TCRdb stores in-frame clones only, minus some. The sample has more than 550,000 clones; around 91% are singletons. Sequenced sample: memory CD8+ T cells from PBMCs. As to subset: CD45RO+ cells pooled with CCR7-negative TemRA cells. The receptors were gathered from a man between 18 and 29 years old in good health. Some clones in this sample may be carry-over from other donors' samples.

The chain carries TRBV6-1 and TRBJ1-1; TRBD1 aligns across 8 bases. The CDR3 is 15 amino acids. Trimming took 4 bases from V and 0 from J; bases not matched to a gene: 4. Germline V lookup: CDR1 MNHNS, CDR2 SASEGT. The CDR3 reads CASSVNRGLNTEAFF. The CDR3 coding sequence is TGTGCCAGCAGTGTGAACAGGGGGTTGAACACTGAAGCTTTCTTT.

CDR3 protein: CASRTQLGTEAFF. The CDR3 bases are TGTGCCAGCAGAACACAGTTGGGCACTGAAGCTTTCTTT. The chain joins TRBV25-1 to TRBJ1-1, with D unclear. Trimming shortened V by 6 bases and J by 4 bases, and 12 bases separated the two germline ends. The CDR3 has 13 residues. Germline V gene data show CDR1 as MGHDK and CDR2 as SYGVNS.

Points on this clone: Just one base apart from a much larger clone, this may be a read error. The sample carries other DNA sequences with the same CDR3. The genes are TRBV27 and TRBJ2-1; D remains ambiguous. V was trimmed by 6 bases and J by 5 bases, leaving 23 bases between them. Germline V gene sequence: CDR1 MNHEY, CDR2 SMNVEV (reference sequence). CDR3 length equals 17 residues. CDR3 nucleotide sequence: TGTGCCAGCAGGAGCTCGCACAGAGGTGGGTTCGACAATGAGCAGTTCTTC. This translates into CASRSSHRGGFDNEQFF.

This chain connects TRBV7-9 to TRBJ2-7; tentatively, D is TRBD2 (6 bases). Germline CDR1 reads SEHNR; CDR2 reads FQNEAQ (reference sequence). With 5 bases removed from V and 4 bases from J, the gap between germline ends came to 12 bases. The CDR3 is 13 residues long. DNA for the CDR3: TGTGCCAGCAGCGGGCGGGACCCTTACGAGCAGTACTTC. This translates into CASSGRDPYEQYF.

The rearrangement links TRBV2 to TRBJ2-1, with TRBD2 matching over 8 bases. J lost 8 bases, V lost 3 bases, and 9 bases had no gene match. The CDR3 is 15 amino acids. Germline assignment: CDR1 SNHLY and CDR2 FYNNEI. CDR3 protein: CASSEGRREAHEQFF. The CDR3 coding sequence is TGTGCCAGCAGTGAGGGTCGGCGGGAGGCTCATGAGCAGTTCTTC.

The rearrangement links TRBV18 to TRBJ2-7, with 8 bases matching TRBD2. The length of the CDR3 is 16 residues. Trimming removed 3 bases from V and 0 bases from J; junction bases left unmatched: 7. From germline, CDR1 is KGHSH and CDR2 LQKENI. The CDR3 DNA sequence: TGTGCCAGCTCACCTACTATAGCGGGACCCTCCTACGAGCAGTACTTC. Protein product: CASSPTIAGPSYEQYF. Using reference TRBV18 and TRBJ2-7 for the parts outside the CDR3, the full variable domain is NAGVMQNPRHLVRRRGQEARLRCSPMKGHSHVYWYRQLPEEGLKFMVYLQKENIIDESGMPKERFSAEFPKEGPSILRIQQVVRGDSAAYFCASSPTIAGPSYEQYFGPGTRLTVT.

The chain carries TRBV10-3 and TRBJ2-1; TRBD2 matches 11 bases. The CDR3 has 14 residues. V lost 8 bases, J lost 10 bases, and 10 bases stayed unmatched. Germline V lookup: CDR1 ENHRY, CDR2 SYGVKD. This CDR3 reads CAIGLVAGGEEQFF. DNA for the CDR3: TGTGCCATCGGTTTGGTAGCGGGAGGGGAAGAGCAGTTCTTC.

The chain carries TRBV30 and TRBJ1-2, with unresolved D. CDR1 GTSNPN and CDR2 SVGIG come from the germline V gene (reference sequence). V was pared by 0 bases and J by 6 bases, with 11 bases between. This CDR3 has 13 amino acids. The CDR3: CAWSVAVLDGYTF. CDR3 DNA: TGTGCCTGGAGTGTAGCGGTCTTGGATGGCTACACCTTC.

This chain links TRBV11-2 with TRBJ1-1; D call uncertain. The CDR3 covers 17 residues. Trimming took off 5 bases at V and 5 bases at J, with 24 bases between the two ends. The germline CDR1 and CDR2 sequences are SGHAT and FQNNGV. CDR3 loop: CASSPTGSHRSGTEAFF. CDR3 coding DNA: TGTGCCAGCAGCCCTACCGGCTCTCACCGATCCGGGACTGAAGCTTTCTTT.

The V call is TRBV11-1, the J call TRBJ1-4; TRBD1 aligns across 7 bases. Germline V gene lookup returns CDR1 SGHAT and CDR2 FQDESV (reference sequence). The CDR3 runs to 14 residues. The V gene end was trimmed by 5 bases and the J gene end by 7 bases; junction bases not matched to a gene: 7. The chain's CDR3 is CASSQGESIEKLFF. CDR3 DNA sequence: TGTGCCAGCAGCCAGGGGGAGTCGATTGAAAAACTGTTTTTT.

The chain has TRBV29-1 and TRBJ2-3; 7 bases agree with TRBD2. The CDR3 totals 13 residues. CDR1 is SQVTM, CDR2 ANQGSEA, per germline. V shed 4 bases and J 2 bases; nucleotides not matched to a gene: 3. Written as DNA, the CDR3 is TGCAGCGTTGTGGGACTAATCACAGATACGCAGTATTTT. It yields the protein CSVVGLITDTQYF.

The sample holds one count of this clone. Here the CDR3 DNA reads TGCGCCAGCAGCCCCGCGGGACTAGAGCCCTACGAGCAGTACTTC. Translation: CASSPAGLEPYEQYF. The chain joins TRBV5-1 to TRBJ2-7, with TRBD2 matching over 8 bases. This CDR3 has 15 residues. Trimming took 4 bases from V and 2 from J; bases not matched to a gene: 8. Germline V lookup: CDR1 SGHRS, CDR2 YFSETQ. Combining the CDR3 with reference TRBV5-1 and TRBJ2-7 gives the whole variable domain KAGVTQTPRYLIKTRGQQVTLSCSPISGHRSVSWYQQTPGQGLQFLFEYFSETQRNKGNFPGRFSGRQFSNSRSEMNVSTLELGDSALYLCASSPAGLEPYEQYFGPGTRLTVT.

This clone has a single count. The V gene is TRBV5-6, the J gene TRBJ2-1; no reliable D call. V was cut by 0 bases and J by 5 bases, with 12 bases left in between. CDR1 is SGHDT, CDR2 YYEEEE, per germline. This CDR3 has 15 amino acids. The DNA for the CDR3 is TGTGCCAGCAGCTTGGTTTGGGCAGGTAACAATGAGCAGTTCTTC. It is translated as CASSLVWAGNNEQFF.

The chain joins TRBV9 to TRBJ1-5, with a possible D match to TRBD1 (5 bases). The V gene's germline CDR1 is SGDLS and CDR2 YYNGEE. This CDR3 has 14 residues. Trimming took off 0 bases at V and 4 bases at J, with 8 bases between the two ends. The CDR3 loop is CASSVGQTNQPQHF. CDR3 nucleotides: TGTGCCAGCAGCGTAGGACAGACTAATCAGCCCCAGCATTTT. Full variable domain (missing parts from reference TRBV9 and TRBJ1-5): DSGVTQTPKHLITATGQRVTLRCSPRSGDLSVYWYQQSLDQGLQFLIQYYNGEERAKGNILERFSAQQFPDLHSELNLSSLELGDSALYFCASSVGQTNQPQHFGDGTRLSIL.

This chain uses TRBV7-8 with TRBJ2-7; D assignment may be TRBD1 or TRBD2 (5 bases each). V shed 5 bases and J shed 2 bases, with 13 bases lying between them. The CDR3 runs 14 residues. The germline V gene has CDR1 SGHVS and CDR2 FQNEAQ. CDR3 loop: CASSTRDRPYEQYF. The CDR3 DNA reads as TGTGCCAGCAGCACCAGGGACCGGCCCTACGAGCAGTACTTC.

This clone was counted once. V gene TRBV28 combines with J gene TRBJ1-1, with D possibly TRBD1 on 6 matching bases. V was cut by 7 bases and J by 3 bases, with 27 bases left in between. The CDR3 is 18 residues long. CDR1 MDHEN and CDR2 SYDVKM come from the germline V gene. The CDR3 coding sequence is TGTGCCAGCAATATAAGAGGGGGATACGACCCATGGGACACTGAAGCTTTCTTT. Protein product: CASNIRGGYDPWDTEAFF.

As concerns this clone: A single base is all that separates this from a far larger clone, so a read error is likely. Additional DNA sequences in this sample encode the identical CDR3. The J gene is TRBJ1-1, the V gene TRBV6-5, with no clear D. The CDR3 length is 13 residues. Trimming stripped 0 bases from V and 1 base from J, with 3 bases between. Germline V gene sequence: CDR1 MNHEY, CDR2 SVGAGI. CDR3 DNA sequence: TGTGCCAGCAGTTACTCCGAGAACACTGAAGCTTTCTTT. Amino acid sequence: CASSYSENTEAFF.

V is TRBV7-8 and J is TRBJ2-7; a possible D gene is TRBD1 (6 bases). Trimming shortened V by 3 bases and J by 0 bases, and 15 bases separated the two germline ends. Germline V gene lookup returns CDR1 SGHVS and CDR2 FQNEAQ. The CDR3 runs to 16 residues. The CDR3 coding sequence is TGTGCCAGCAGCTTGGAATTGGGGACAAGCTCCTACGAGCAGTACTTC. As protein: CASSLELGTSSYEQYF.

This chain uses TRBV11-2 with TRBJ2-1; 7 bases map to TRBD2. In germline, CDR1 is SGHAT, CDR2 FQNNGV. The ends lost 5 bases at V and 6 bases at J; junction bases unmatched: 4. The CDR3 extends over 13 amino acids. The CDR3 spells CASSALATNEQFF. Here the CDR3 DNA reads TGTGCCAGCAGCGCACTAGCGACCAATGAGCAGTTCTTC.